The 9 T cell receptor beta chains below were found in one sample sequenced in a study of Graves' ophthalmopathy and Graves' hyperthyroidism. The study amplified TCR beta CDR3 regions using RNA transcripts. HTBI primers were used in a first-round RT-PCR, which preceded a second-round multiplex PCR. MiXCR, run by TCRdb on the multiplex PCR reads, gives a single entry per CDR3 protein. This table has 350,000 to 450,000 distinct CDR3 sequences, around 16% appearing once. Sequencing was performed on peripheral blood. The receptors shown here come from a woman younger than 35 with Graves' ophthalmopathy.

This clonotype was recorded many times. The CDR3 DNA reads TGTGCCAGTAGCAGCGCCGGGACCTCTGGAAACACCATATATTTT. Protein: CASSSAGTSGNTIYF. This sequence joins TRBV19 and TRBJ1-3, with D perhaps TRBD1 (5 bases). V was clipped by 6 bases and J by 0 bases, with 12 bases between them. Germline V gene lookup returns CDR1 LNHDA and CDR2 SQIVND (reference sequence). This CDR3 region has 15 residues.

This clonotype was seen repeatedly, ten times or more. The rearrangement joins TRBV6-2 or TRBV6-3 to TRBJ2-7; TRBD2 agrees at 7 bases. CDR3 size: 14 residues. V lost 6 bases and J lost 0; bases outside the gene matches: 5. Germline assignment: CDR1 MNHEY and CDR2 SVGEGT. This CDR3 reads CASRTGGNSYEQYF. The CDR3 nucleotides read TGTGCCAGCAGAACGGGGGGAAACTCCTACGAGCAGTACTTC.

This clonotype appeared a few times. The chain combines TRBV28 with TRBJ2-7; no clear D. This CDR3 contains 12 residues. Germline V gene data show CDR1 as MDHEN and CDR2 as SYDVKM. Here the CDR3 DNA reads TGTGCCAGCAGCAAGACCCCTCAGCCTCCCGTCGTC. Translating gives CASSKTPQPPVV.

The table lists this clonotype with many counts. The chain has TRBV18 and TRBJ1-1; unclear D gene. CDR3 length: 13 amino acids. Per germline, CDR1 KGHSH and CDR2 LQKENI. Trimming left V 6 bases short and J 4 bases short, with 12 bases between. This CDR3 reads CASSPDLGTEAFF. The CDR3 region has the DNA TGTGCCAGCTCGCCAGACTTAGGCACTGAAGCTTTCTTT.

This clonotype occurred many times. J is TRBJ1-1 and V is TRBV9; tentatively, D is TRBD1 (5 bases). Germline V CDR1 and CDR2: SGDLS, YYNGEE. Trimming took 0 bases from V and 2 from J, leaving 11 bases between them. This CDR3 spans 15 amino acids. The DNA of the CDR3 is TGTGCCAGCAGCGTAGGGGGTGGGGCCAACACTGAAGCTTTCTTT. Translating it yields CASSVGGGANTEAFF.

This clonotype came up many times. The chain combines TRBV5-5 with TRBJ1-1, with no clear D. This CDR3 comprises 11 residues. Germline assignment: CDR1 SGHKS and CDR2 YYEKEE (reference sequence). Between the trimmed V and J ends, which lost 1 base and 11 bases, there was a span of 9 bases. The chain's CDR3 is CASSLSGSAFF. The CDR3 DNA is TGTGCCAGCAGCTTGAGCGGGTCGGCTTTCTTT.

This clonotype occurred many times. The CDR3 sequence: CASSEERISTDTQYF. The DNA for the CDR3 is TGTGCCAGCAGTGAAGAGAGGATTAGCACAGATACGCAGTATTTT. The chain couples TRBV6-1 to TRBJ2-3; D is undetermined. The V end lost 1 base, the J end lost 0 bases, and 8 bases lay between the germline ends. This CDR3 is 15 amino acids long. Germline V gives CDR1 MNHNS, CDR2 SASEGT.

This clonotype was recorded many times. The V and J genes are TRBV27 and TRBJ1-1; no firm D call. Trimming removed 3 bases from V and 1 base from J, with 15 bases in between. Germline V lookup: CDR1 MNHEY, CDR2 SMNVEV (reference sequence). This CDR3 contains 16 residues. CDR3 sequence reads: CASSFADRARNTEAFF. As DNA, the CDR3 is TGTGCCAGCAGTTTCGCCGATAGGGCACGGAACACTGAAGCTTTCTTT.

This clonotype was counted ten times or more. This chain joins TRBV5-5 and TRBJ2-5, with TRBD2 identical over 9 bases. This CDR3 has 13 residues. V shed 5 bases and J 4 bases; nucleotides not matched to a gene: 3. CDR1 and CDR2 (germline): SGHKS, YYEKEE (reference sequence). As DNA, the CDR3 is TGTGCCAGCAGTCTAGCGGGGAGAGAGACCCAGTACTTC. This encodes CASSLAGRETQYF.